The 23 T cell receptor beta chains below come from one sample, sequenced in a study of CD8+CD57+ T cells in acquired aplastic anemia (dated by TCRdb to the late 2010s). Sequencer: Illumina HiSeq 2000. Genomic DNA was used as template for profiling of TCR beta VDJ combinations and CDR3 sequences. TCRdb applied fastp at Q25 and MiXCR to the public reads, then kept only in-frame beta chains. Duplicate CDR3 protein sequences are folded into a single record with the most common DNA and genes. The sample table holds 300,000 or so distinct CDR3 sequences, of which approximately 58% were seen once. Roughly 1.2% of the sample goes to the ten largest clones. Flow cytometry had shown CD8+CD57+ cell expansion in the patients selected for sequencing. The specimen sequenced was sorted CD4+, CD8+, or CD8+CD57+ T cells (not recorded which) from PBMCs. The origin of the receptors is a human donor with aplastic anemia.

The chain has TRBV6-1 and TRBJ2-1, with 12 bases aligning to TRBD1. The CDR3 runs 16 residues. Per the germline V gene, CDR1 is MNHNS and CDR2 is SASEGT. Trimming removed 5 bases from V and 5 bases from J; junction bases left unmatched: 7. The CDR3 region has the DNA TGTGCCAGCAGTTCTCCGGGACAGGGGGCAAACAATGAGCAGTTCTTC. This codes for CASSSPGQGANNEQFF.

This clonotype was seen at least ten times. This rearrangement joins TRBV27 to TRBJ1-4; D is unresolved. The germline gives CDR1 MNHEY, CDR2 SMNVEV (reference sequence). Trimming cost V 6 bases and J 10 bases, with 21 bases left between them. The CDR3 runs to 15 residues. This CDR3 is CASREADRRMGKLFF. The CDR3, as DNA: TGTGCCAGCAGAGAGGCCGATCGTCGGATGGGAAAACTGTTTTTT.

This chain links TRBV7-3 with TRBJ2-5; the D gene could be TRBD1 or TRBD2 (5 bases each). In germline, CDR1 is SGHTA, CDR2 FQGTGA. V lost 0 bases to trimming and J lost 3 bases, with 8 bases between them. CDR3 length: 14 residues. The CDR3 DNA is TGTGCCAGCAGCTTAACGGGGACGGAAGAGACCCAGTACTTC. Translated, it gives CASSLTGTEETQYF.

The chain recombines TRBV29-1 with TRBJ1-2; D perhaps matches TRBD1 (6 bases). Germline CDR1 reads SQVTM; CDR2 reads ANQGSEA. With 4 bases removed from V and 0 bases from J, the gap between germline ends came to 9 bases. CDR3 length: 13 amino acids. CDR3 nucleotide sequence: TGCAGCGTTGGGGGGGGCTCTAACTATGGCTACACCTTC. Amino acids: CSVGGGSNYGYTF. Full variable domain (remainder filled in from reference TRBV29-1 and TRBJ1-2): SAVISQKPSRDICQRGTSLTIQCQVDSQVTMMFWYRQQPGQSLTLIATANQGSEATYESGFVIDKFPISRPNLTFSTLTVSNMSPEDSSIYLCSVGGGSNYGYTFGSGTRLTVV.

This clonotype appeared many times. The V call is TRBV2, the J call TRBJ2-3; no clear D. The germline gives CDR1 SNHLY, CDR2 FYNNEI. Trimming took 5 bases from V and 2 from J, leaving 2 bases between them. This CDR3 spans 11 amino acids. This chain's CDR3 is CASSNTDTQYF. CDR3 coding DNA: TGTGCCAGCAGTAACACAGATACGCAGTATTTT. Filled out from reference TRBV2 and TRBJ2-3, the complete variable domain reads EPEVTQTPSHQVTQMGQEVILRCVPISNHLYFYWYRQILGQKVEFLVSFYNNEISEKSEIFDDQFSVERPDGSNFTLKIRSTKLEDSAMYFCASSNTDTQYFGPGTRLTVL.

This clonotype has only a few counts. The DNA of the CDR3 is TGCAGCGCACAGACAGGGGCCTCCTACGAGCAGTACTTC. Translation: CSAQTGASYEQYF. The J gene is TRBJ2-7, the V gene TRBV29-1; 8 positions agree with TRBD1. Germline loops: CDR1 SQVTM, CDR2 ANQGSEA. J was trimmed by 0 bases and V by 7 bases; bases with no gene match: 5. This CDR3 is built from 13 residues.

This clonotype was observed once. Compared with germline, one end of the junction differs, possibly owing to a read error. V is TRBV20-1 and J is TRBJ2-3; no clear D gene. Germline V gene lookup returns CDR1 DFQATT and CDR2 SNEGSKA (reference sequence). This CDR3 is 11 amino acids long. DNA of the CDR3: TGCAGCGCTAAGGTTGCCGATACGCAGTATTTT. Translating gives CSAKVADTQYF.

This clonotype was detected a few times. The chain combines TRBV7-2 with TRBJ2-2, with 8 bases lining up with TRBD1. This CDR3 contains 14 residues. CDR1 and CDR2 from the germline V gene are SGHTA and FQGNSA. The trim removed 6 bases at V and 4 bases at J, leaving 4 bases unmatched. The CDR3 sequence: CASRSGGGTGELFF. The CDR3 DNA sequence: TGTGCCAGCAGGTCAGGGGGCGGCACCGGGGAGCTGTTTTTT. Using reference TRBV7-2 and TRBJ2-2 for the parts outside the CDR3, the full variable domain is GAGVSQSPSNKVTEKGKDVELRCDPISGHTALYWYRQSLGQGLEFLIYFQGNSAPDKSGLPSDRFSAERTGGSVSTLTIQRTQQEDSAVYLCASRSGGGTGELFFGEGSRLTVL.

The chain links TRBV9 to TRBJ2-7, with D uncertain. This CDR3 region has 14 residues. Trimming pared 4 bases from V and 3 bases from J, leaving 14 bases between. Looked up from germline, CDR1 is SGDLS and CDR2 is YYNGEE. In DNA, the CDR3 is TGTGCCAGCAGCCCAGCATCTAGGGTCTACGAGCAGTACTTC. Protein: CASSPASRVYEQYF.

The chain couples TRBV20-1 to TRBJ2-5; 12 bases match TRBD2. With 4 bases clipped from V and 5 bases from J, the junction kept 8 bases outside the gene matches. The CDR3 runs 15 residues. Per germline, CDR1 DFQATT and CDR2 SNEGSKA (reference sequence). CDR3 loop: CSAIRLAGDDETQYF. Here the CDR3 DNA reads TGCAGTGCTATAAGACTAGCGGGAGATGATGAGACCCAGTACTTC.

CDR3 coding DNA: TGTGCCAGCAGCTTAGGACAGGGAACTAATGAAAAACTGTTTTTT. This gives the protein CASSLGQGTNEKLFF. This rearrangement joins TRBV7-8 to TRBJ1-4, with 7 bases lining up with TRBD1. The V gene's germline CDR1 is SGHVS and CDR2 FQNEAQ. The length of the CDR3 is 15 residues. V lost 1 base to trimming and J lost 1 base; unmatched junction nucleotides: 0. Using reference TRBV7-8 and TRBJ1-4 for the parts outside the CDR3, the full variable domain is GAGVSQSPRYKVAKRGQDVALRCDPISGHVSLFWYQQALGQGPEFLTYFQNEAQLDKSGLPSDRFFAERPEGSVSTLKIQRTQQEDSAVYLCASSLGQGTNEKLFFGSGTQLSVL.

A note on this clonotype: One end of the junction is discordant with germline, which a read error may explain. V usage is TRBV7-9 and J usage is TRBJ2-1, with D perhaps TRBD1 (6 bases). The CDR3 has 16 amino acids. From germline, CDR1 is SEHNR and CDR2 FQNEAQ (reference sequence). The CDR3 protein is CASSQEVGALYNEQFF. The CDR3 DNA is TGCGCCAGCAGCCAAGAGGTGGGGGCCTTATACAATGAGCAGTTCTTC.

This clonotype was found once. The CDR3 loop is CSASWQVNYGYTF. DNA for the CDR3: TGCAGTGCTAGCTGGCAGGTTAACTATGGCTACACCTTC. The V call is TRBV20-1, the J call TRBJ1-2, with unresolved D. Germline CDR1 is DFQATT and CDR2 is SNEGSKA (reference sequence). Trimming removed 3 bases from V and 1 base from J, with 9 bases in between. The CDR3 contains 13 residues.

In nucleotides, the CDR3 is TGCAGTGCTACTAGACTGAACTCCTACGAGCAGTACTTC. Encoded protein: CSATRLNSYEQYF. This chain joins TRBV20-1 and TRBJ2-7; D is unclear. The CDR3 spans 13 residues. Between the trimmed V and J ends, which lost 4 bases and 0 bases, there was a span of 10 bases. Germline V gene sequence: CDR1 DFQATT, CDR2 SNEGSKA (reference sequence).

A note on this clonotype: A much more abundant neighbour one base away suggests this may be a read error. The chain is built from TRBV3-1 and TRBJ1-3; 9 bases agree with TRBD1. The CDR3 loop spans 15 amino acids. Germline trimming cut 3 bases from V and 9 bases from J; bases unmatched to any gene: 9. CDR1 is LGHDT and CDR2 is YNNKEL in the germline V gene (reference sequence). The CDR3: CASSQETGGRSTIYF. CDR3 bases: TGTGCCAGCAGCCAGGAGACAGGGGGGAGAAGCACCATATATTTT.

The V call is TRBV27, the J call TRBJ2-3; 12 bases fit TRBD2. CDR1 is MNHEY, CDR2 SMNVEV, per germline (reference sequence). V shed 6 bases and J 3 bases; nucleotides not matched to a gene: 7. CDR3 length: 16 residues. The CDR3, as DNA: TGTGCCAGCAGCTCCCTACTAGCGGGGGGTACAGATACGCAGTATTTT. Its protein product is CASSSLLAGGTDTQYF.

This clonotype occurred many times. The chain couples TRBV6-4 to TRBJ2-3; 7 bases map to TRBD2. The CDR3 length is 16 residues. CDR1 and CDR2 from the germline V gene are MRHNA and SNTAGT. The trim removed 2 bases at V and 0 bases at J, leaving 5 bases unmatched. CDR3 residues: CASSDGAGVSTDTQYF. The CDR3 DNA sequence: TGTGCCAGCAGTGACGGGGCGGGGGTTAGCACAGATACGCAGTATTTT.

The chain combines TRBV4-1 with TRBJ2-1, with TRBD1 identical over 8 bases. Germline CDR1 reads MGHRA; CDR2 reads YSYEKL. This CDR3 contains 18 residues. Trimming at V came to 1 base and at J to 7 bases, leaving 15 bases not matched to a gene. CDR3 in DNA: TGCGCCAGCAGCCAAGTCGGTGCAGGACAGGGTAGGGGGAATGAGCAGTTCTTC. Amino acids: CASSQVGAGQGRGNEQFF.

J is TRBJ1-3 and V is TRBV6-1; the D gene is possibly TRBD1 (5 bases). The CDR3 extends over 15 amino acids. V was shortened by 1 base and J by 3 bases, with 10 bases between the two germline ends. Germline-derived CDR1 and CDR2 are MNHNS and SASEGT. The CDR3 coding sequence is TGTGCCAGCAGTGAAGGGGGGACGTATGGAAACACCATATATTTT. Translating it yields CASSEGGTYGNTIYF.

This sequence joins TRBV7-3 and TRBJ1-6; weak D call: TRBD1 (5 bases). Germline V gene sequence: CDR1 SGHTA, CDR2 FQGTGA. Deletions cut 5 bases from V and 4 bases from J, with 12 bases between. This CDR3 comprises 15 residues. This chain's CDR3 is CASSVAGVYNSPLHF. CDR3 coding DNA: TGTGCCAGCAGCGTAGCGGGGGTTTATAATTCACCCCTCCACTTT.

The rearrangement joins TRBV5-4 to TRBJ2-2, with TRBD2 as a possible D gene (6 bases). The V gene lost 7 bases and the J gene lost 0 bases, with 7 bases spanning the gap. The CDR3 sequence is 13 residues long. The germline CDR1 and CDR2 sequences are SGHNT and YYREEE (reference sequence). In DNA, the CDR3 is TGTGCCAGCGGGACTCCGAACACCGGGGAGCTGTTTTTT. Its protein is CASGTPNTGELFF.

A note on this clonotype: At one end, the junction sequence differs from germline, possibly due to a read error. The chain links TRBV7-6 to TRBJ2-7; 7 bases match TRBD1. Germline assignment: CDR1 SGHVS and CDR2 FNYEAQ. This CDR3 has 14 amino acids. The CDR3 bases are TGTGCCAGCACAAGGGACAGTGGTTTGGGGGATCAGTATTTC. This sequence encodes CASTRDSGLGDQYF.

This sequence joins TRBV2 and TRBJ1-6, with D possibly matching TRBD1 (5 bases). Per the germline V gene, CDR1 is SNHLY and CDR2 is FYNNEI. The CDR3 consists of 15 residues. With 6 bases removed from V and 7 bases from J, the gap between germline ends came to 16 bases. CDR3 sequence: CASSQVAGINSPLHF. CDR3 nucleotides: TGTGCCAGCAGCCAAGTGGCAGGGATAAATTCACCCCTCCACTTT. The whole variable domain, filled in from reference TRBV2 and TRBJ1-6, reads EPEVTQTPSHQVTQMGQEVILRCVPISNHLYFYWYRQILGQKVEFLVSFYNNEISEKSEIFDDQFSVERPDGSNFTLKIRSTKLEDSAMYFCASSQVAGINSPLHFGNGTRLTVT.